The entry below describes one TCR beta chain. The sample is drawn from a study of tumor and adjacent non-tumor tissue in lung cancer. Background on the study: Patients were aged about 30 to 80, approximately 11 men and roughly five women, stage I to III.

The V end was cut by 9 bases, the J end by 6 bases, with 20 bases between. This CDR3 comprises 14 residues. No cell sorting was done before RNA was extracted from the tissue. Distant lung tissue was collected more than 3 cm away from the tumor edge. The library came from three nested PCR rounds adapted from ARM-PCR protocols. TCRdb called the multiplex PCR reads again in MiXCR, with one record for every CDR3 protein. The sample has about 100,000 distinct CDR3 sequences, roughly two thirds seen once. This TCR was sampled from a man aged 25 to 40 with non-small cell lung cancer. The chain links TRBV12-3 or TRBV12-4 to TRBJ2-5; no definite D call. The source material was distant non-tumor lung tissue. CDR3 loop: CASRSSYVQKTQYF. In nucleotides, the CDR3 is TGTGCCAGTAGATCCTCTTACGTACAAAAGACCCAGTACTTC.